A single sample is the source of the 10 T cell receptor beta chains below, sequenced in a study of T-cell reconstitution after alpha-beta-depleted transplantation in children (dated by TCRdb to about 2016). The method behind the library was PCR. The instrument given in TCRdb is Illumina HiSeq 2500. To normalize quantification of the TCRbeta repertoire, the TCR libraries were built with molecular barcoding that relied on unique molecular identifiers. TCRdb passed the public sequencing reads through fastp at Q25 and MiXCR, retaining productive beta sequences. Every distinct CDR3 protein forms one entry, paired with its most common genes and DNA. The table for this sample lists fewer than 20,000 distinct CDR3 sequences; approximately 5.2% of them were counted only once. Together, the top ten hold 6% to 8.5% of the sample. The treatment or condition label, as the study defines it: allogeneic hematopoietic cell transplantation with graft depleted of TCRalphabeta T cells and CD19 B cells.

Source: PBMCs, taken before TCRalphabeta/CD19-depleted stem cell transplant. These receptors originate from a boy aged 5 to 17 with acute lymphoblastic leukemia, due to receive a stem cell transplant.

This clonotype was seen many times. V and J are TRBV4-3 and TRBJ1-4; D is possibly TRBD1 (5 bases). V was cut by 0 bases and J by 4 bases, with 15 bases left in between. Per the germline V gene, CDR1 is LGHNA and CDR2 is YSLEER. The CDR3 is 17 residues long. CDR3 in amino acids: CASSQELATAFNEKLFF. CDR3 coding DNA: TGCGCCAGCAGCCAAGAGCTCGCGACAGCCTTTAATGAAAAACTGTTTTTT.

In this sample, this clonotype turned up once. Written as DNA, the CDR3 is TGTGCCAGTAGTATATCCTGGGGAGAGACCCAGTACTTC. It yields the protein CASSISWGETQYF. The J gene is TRBJ2-5, the V gene TRBV19, with D hard to call. Germline values: CDR1 LNHDA, CDR2 SQIVND (reference sequence). The CDR3 runs to 13 residues. With 2 bases removed from V and 4 bases from J, the gap between germline ends came to 8 bases.

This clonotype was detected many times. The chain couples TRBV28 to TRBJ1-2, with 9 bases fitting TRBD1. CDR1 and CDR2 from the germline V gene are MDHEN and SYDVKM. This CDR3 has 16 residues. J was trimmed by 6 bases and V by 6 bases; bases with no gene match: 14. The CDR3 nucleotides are TGTGCCAGCAGATACGTCCACATTAGGACAGGGGATGGCTACACCTTC. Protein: CASRYVHIRTGDGYTF.

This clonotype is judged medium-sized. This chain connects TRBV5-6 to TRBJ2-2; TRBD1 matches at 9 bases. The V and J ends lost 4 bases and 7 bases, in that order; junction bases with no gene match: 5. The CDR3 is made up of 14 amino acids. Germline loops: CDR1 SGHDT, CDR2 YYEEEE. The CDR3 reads CASSRDRAVGELFF. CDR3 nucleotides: TGTGCCAGCAGCAGGGACAGGGCCGTCGGGGAGCTGTTTTTT.

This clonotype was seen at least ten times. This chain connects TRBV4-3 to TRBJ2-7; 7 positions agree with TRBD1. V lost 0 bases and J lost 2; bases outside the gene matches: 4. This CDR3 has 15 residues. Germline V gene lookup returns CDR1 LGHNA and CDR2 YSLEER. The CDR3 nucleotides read TGCGCCAGCAGCCAAGACTACCAGGGGGCCTACGAGCAGTACTTC. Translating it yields CASSQDYQGAYEQYF.

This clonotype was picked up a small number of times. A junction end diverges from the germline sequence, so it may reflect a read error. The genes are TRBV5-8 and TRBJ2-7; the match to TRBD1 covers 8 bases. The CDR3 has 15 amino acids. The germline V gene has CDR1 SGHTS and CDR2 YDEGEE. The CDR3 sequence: CAISPVRTGLSEQYF. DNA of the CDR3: TGTGCCATCAGCCCTGTGCGGACAGGGCTTTCCGAGCAGTACTTC.

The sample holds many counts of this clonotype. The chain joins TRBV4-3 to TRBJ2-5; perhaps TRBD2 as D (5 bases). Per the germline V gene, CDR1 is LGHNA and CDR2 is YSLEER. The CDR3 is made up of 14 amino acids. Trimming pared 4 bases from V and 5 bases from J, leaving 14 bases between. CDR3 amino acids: CASSPSGERETQYF. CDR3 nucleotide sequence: TGCGCCAGCAGCCCGAGCGGAGAGAGGGAGACCCAGTACTTC.

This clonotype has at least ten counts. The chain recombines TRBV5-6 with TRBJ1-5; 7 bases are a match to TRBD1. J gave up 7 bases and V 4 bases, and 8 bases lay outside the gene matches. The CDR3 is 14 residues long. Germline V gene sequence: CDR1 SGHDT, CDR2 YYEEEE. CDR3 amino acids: CASSVLQGIQPQHF. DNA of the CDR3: TGTGCCAGCAGCGTCCTACAGGGGATCCAGCCCCAGCATTTT.

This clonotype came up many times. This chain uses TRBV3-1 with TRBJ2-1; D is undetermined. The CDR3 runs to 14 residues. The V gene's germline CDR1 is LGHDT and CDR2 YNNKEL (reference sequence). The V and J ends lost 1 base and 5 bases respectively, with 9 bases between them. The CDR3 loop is CASSQAFTNNEQFF. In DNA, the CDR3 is TGTGCCAGCAGCCAAGCGTTCACAAACAATGAGCAGTTCTTC.

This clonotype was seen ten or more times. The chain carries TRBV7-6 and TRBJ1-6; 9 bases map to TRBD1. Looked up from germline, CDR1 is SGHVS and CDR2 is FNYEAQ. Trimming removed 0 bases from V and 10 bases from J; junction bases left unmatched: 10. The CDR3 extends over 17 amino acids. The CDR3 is CASSLARPGQGRSPLHF. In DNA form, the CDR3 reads TGTGCCAGCAGCTTAGCCCGGCCGGGACAGGGTCGGTCACCCCTCCACTTT. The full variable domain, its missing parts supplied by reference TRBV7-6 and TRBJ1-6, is GAGVSQSPRYKVTKRGQDVALRCDPISGHVSLYWYRQALGQGPEFLTYFNYEAQQDKSGLPNDRFSAERPEGSISTLTIQRTEQRDSAMYRCASSLARPGQGRSPLHFGNGTRLTVT.